These T cell receptor beta chains were read from a single sample in a study of prognosis after radiotherapy for stage I lung cancer. TCRdb fed the multiplex PCR reads into MiXCR, producing one record per CDR3 protein. The table includes 15,000 to 20,000 distinct CDR3 sequences, over 45% detected once. This sample comprised PBMCs, obtained before or after stereotactic body radiation therapy (not recorded which). The source of these receptors is a donor aged 50 or older with non-small cell lung cancer. The CDR3 runs from the conserved cysteine through the conserved F or W. The order of the fields is D gene, clone size, J gene, V gene, CDR3 DNA, CDR3 protein. A D gene is named only where the DNA matches it firmly. Size is stated for part of the rows, as once, few or many counts, or as a class when the clone is expanded.

>TRBD2|medium-sized|TRBJ2-1|TRBV6-1
TGTGCCAGCACGACGGGAGGTTTATACAATGAGCAGTTCTTC
CASTTGGLYNEQFF
>-|many|TRBJ2-3|TRBV3-1
TGTGCCAGCAGCGCCTCGTGGGACCCAGATACGCAGTATTTT
CASSASWDPDTQYF
>-|many|TRBJ2-1|TRBV7-3
TGTGCCAGCAGTCCCGCCCCCCAGAGGGCTGAGCAGTTCTTC
CASSPAPQRAEQFF
>-|many|TRBJ2-3|TRBV7-8
TGTGCCAGCAGCTCGAGTATAGCAGGATCTAGCACAGATACGCAGTATTTT
CASSSSIAGSSTDTQYF
>-|-|TRBJ2-3|TRBV28
TGTGCCAGCAGTCAATTCCTGCAGGTGTTTCTCGGAACATATACGCAGTATTTT
CASSQFLQVFLGTYTQYF
>-|-|TRBJ1-2|TRBV5-4
TGTGCCAGCAGCCGGTCCGCCGGAGATTTCTACACCTTC
CASSRSAGDFYTF
>-|-|TRBJ2-2|TRBV9
TGTGCCAGCAGCGGGCTACGGATGAACACCGGGGATCTGTTTTTT
CASSGLRMNTGDLFF
>-|many|TRBJ2-7|TRBV4-2
TGTGCCAGTTTAAAGGGGGTTAACTTC
CASLKGVNF
>-|many|TRBJ2-1|TRBV15
TGTGCCACCAGCAGAAGAGGGCCCGTAAATGAGCAGTTCTTC
CATSRRGPVNEQFF
>-|-|TRBJ2-2|TRBV7-9
TGTGCCAGCAGCTTAGAGGGGTATCTCTCCGGGGAGCTGTTTTTT
CASSLEGYLSGELFF
>-|-|TRBJ2-2|TRBV6-1
TGTGCCAGTACGAACACCTGTGAGCTGTTTTTT
CASTNTCELFF
>-|-|TRBJ1-2|TRBV11-3
TGTGCCAGCAGCCCACATGGCCCCGGTGTCTACACCTTC
CASSPHGPGVYTF
>TRBD2|many|TRBJ2-2|TRBV6-1
TGTGCCAGCAGCTTTGGGGGGGCGAACACCGGGGAGCTGTTTTTT
CASSFGGANTGELFF
>-|-|TRBJ2-1|TRBV11-3
TGTGCCAGCAGCGGAAAAGGGGATGCCCTCTGGAATGAGCAGTTCTTC
CASSGKGDALWNEQFF
>TRBD1|many|TRBJ2-1|TRBV28
TGTGCCAGCAGTTCGATGGGACAGGGTTTAAATGAGCAGTTCTTC
CASSSMGQGLNEQFF
>TRBD1|few|TRBJ2-2|TRBV11-2
TGTGCCAGCAGCCTCCGGACAGGGAGGAAGACCGGGGAGCTGTTTTTT
CASSLRTGRKTGELFF
>-|medium-sized|TRBJ1-5|TRBV28
TGTGCCAGCAGGGCTTACAGAGACAATCAGCCCCAGCATTTT
CASRAYRDNQPQHF
>-|many|TRBJ2-5|TRBV28
TGTGCCAGCAGTTTACCTGAGGGGAGTCTCCAGGTGACCCAGTACTTC
CASSLPEGSLQVTQYF
>-|-|TRBJ2-3|TRBV5-1
TGCGCCAGCAGCATTCCTCGGGACTGCGGGTCCGATACGCAGTATTTT
CASSIPRDCGSDTQYF
>-|many|TRBJ2-7|TRBV11-1
TGTGCCAGCAGCTACCTAACAGGGTTATCCTACGAGCAGTACTTC
CASSYLTGLSYEQYF
>TRBD1|once|TRBJ2-1|TRBV28
TGTGCCAGCAGTCTCCGGACAGGGAACATCTACAATGAGCAGTTCTTC
CASSLRTGNIYNEQFF
>TRBD1|many|TRBJ1-6|TRBV2
TGTGCCAGCAGTTACGGACAGGGCAATTCACCCCTCCACTTT
CASSYGQGNSPLHF
>-|-|TRBJ1-2|TRBV6-2/TRBV6-3
TGTGCCAGCAACCCGGTAGCTCTCTACTATGTCTACACCTTC
CASNPVALYYVYTF
>TRBD1|-|TRBJ2-7|TRBV20-1
TGCAGTGCTCTGGACAGGGCCTACGAGCAGTACTTC
CSALDRAYEQYF
>-|many|TRBJ2-1|TRBV11-3
TGTGCCAGCGAGAGTGGGACATTAAGCTACAATGAGCAGTTCTTC
CASESGTLSYNEQFF
>-|many|TRBJ2-6|TRBV30
TGTGCCTGGAGTACAGGGAGAGCGTCTGGGGCCAACGTCCTGACTTTC
CAWSTGRASGANVLTF
>TRBD2|-|TRBJ2-5|TRBV5-4
TGTGCCAGCAGCATGGGACTAGCGGGAGGGGGTGAGACCCAGTACTTC
CASSMGLAGGGETQYF
>-|-|TRBJ2-7|TRBV30
TGTGCCTGGAGTGCATGGGGTGCCCCCTACGATCAGTACTTC
CAWSAWGAPYDQYF
>-|-|TRBJ2-7|TRBV11-2
TGTGCCAGCAGCGGGGGGACAGCCTACGAGCAGTACTTC
CASSGGTAYEQYF
>-|once|TRBJ2-7|TRBV6-1
TGTGCCAGCAGTGAATGGGCAGGAGGGACCTACGAGCAGTACTTC
CASSEWAGGTYEQYF
>TRBD1|-|TRBJ1-1|TRBV6-2/TRBV6-3
TGTGTCAGCAGAACAGGGGCAATCAACACTGAAGCTTTCTTT
CVSRTGAINTEAFF
>TRBD1|many|TRBJ2-5|TRBV6-2/TRBV6-3
TGTGCCAGCAGTCAGGGGGTGTGGGGAGAGACCCAGTACTTC
CASSQGVWGETQYF
>-|-|TRBJ1-6|TRBV6-2/TRBV6-3
TGTGCCAGCACCCCGGGAGGGGGGTATAATTCACCCCTCCACTTT
CASTPGGGYNSPLHF
>TRBD1|many|TRBJ1-5|TRBV7-9
TGTGCCAGCAGCTTGGGACAGGGCAATCAGCCCCAGCATTTT
CASSLGQGNQPQHF
>-|many|TRBJ2-1|TRBV9
TGTGCCAGCAGCCCCGGGGCGGTGGTAGGCTCCTACAATGAGCAGTTCTTC
CASSPGAVVGSYNEQFF
>-|-|TRBJ2-3|TRBV15
TGTGCCACAAGCAGAGGGGGGACACCGAGGGATACGCAGTATTTT
CATSRGGTPRDTQYF
>-|medium-sized|TRBJ2-7|TRBV6-1
TGTGCCAGCAGTGACTTCTACGAGCAGTACTTC
CASSDFYEQYF
>-|-|TRBJ1-5|TRBV6-1
TGTGCCAGCAGTGAATCTGAAGGGAATCATCCCCAGCATTTT
CASSESEGNHPQHF
>-|many|TRBJ1-6|TRBV20-1
TGCAGTGCTATCTGGGAAGCGGCCCTCCACTTT
CSAIWEAALHF
>TRBD1|-|TRBJ1-4|TRBV5-1
TGCGCCAGCAGCCCGGGGACAGGGGGCAGGGAAAAACTGTTTTTT
CASSPGTGGREKLFF
>-|many|TRBJ1-5|TRBV28
TGTGCCAGCCACAAAGGACGGTTCAATCAGCCCCAGCATTTT
CASHKGRFNQPQHF
>TRBD2|many|TRBJ2-7|TRBV7-6
TGTGCCAGCAGTCGGGGGGGCTCCCTCTCCTACGAGCAGTACTTC
CASSRGGSLSYEQYF
>-|-|TRBJ1-6|TRBV6-5
TGTGCCAGCAGTTACTCAGGGGTAGTGGGCGAGGAGAATTCACCCCTCCACTTT
CASSYSGVVGEENSPLHF
>-|-|TRBJ2-1|TRBV20-1
TGCAGTGCTAGAGGGAGAGTATCCTTGGATGAGCAGTTCTTC
CSARGRVSLDEQFF
>-|-|TRBJ2-1|TRBV11-2
TGTGCCAGCAGCCTGCCCTACAATGAGCAGTTCTTC
CASSLPYNEQFF
>TRBD2|many|TRBJ2-7|TRBV2
TGTGCCAGCAACCGGGAGGAGTACGAGCAGTACTTC
CASNREEYEQYF
>-|-|TRBJ2-7|TRBV12-3/TRBV12-4
TGTGCCAGCATTTCCTTTTACGAGCAGTACTTC
CASISFYEQYF
>TRBD1|many|TRBJ1-1|TRBV20-1
TGCAGTGCTGCCCCCCGCGACAGGGGCGACACTGAAGCTTTCTTT
CSAAPRDRGDTEAFF
>-|-|TRBJ2-1|TRBV6-2/TRBV6-3
TGTGCCAGCATTGGAGCTAGTGGGACGGGGCAGTTCTTC
CASIGASGTGQFF
>TRBD2|-|TRBJ2-7|TRBV6-4
TGTGCCAGACTTAAACCGGGACTAGCGGGAGCCGGGAGTAACGAGCAGTACTTC
CARLKPGLAGAGSNEQYF
>TRBD1|-|TRBJ1-2|TRBV6-1
TGTGCCAGCATAGCCGACAGGGGGCTAGGCTATGGCTACACCTTC
CASIADRGLGYGYTF
>-|many|TRBJ1-5|TRBV20-1
TGCAGTGCTAGAGATATACGAGGAGGGATGAATCAGCCCCAGCATTTT
CSARDIRGGMNQPQHF
>-|-|TRBJ1-5|TRBV12-3/TRBV12-4
TGTGCCAGCAGTAAAGCAAGGGGGGGTCAGCCCCAGCATTTT
CASSKARGGQPQHF